The 20 T cell receptor beta chains below come from one sample, sequenced in a study of T cells in Graves' hyperthyroidism and ophthalmopathy. Amplification of TCR beta CDR3 regions used RNA as the template. The study used the HTBI primer set for a first-round RT-PCR of the TCR CDR3. In TCRdb, the multiplex PCR reads were re-called with MiXCR into one record per CDR3 protein. The data contain roughly 750,000 distinct CDR3 sequences, around 15% of them singletons. The sequencing sample was made of blood. All receptors derive from a man younger than 30 with Graves' hyperthyroidism.

This clonotype has only a few counts. The V and J genes are TRBV4-1 and TRBJ2-7, with 11 nucleotides matching TRBD2. The J segment lost 2 bases and the V segment lost 0 bases, leaving 6 bases of the junction unmatched. Germline V gene sequence: CDR1 MGHRA, CDR2 YSYEKL. The CDR3 totals 17 residues. This CDR3 reads CASSQDPPSGGTYEQYF. CDR3 bases: TGCGCCAGCAGCCAAGATCCCCCTAGCGGGGGGACCTACGAGCAGTACTTC.

As to this clonotype: Its ends do not fully match the called genes, so a read error is possible. V usage is TRBV5-1 and J usage is TRBJ2-3; 9 bases line up with TRBD2. Germline assignment: CDR1 SGHRS and CDR2 YFSETQ. This CDR3 has 16 amino acids. CDR3 region: CASRLEGLAGLDTQYF. As DNA, the CDR3 is TGCGCCAGCAGATTGGAGGGGCTAGCGGGATTAGATACGCAGTATTTT.

This clonotype was picked up many times. This sequence joins TRBV2 and TRBJ1-1; no firm D call. V dropped 4 bases and J dropped 1 base, with 7 bases sitting between them. The CDR3 length is 13 residues. CDR1 is SNHLY, CDR2 FYNNEI, per germline. CDR3 DNA: TGTGCCAGCAGTGCCGAAACGAACACTGAAGCTTTCTTT. The encoded protein is CASSAETNTEAFF.

This clonotype was observed at least ten times. This rearrangement joins TRBV24-1 to TRBJ2-5, with 14 bases fitting TRBD2. From germline, CDR1 is KGHDR and CDR2 SFDVKD. The CDR3 totals 13 residues. Unmatched junction bases numbered 1, after V lost 10 bases and J lost 4 bases. CDR3 region: CATGLAGGETQYF. CDR3 sequence (DNA): TGTGCCACTGGACTAGCGGGAGGAGAGACCCAGTACTTC.

This clonotype was detected only a few times. V is TRBV24-1 and J is TRBJ1-1; D ambiguous. CDR1 is KGHDR, CDR2 SFDVKD, per germline. This CDR3 is 13 amino acids long. The V gene lost 8 bases and the J gene lost 5 bases, with 14 bases spanning the gap. CDR3 protein: CATKLREGTEAFF. The CDR3 DNA is TGTGCCACCAAACTGAGGGAGGGTACTGAAGCTTTCTTT.

This chain links TRBV7-2 with TRBJ2-3, with D possibly called TRBD1 or TRBD2 (5 bases each). V was trimmed by 0 bases and J by 3 bases, leaving 13 bases between them. This CDR3 spans 16 amino acids. In germline, CDR1 is SGHTA, CDR2 FQGNSA. CDR3 in amino acids: CASSLAQGVPTDTQYF. CDR3 bases: TGTGCCAGCAGCTTAGCGCAGGGAGTCCCTACAGATACGCAGTATTTT. Complete variable domain (other parts from reference TRBV7-2 and TRBJ2-3): GAGVSQSPSNKVTEKGKDVELRCDPISGHTALYWYRQSLGQGLEFLIYFQGNSAPDKSGLPSDRFSAERTGGSVSTLTIQRTQQEDSAVYLCASSLAQGVPTDTQYFGPGTRLTVL.

In its sample, this clonotype was seen a few times. The rearrangement uses TRBV7-2 and TRBJ2-3, with 11 bases that match TRBD2. V trimming: 6 bases; J trimming: 4 bases; junction bases outside the gene matches: 6. This CDR3 is 15 amino acids long. CDR1 and CDR2 from the germline V gene are SGHTA and FQGNSA. The CDR3 DNA follows: TGTGCCAGCAGACTAGCGGGAGATTTCCCAGATACGCAGTATTTT. It encodes CASRLAGDFPDTQYF.

The V and J genes are TRBV4-3 and TRBJ2-1, with 7 bases that match TRBD2. The V segment lost 1 base and the J segment 6 bases; nucleotides outside the gene matches: 15. This CDR3 region has 18 residues. Per germline, CDR1 LGHNA and CDR2 YSLEER. The CDR3 sequence: CASSQVGGRALSLNEQFF. For the CDR3, the DNA is TGCGCCAGCAGCCAAGTCGGAGGGAGGGCCCTCTCCCTCAATGAGCAGTTCTTC.

Notes on this clonotype: A read error is possible here, since a much larger clone lies one base away. The chain has TRBV20-1 and TRBJ1-2; unclear D gene. Germline CDR1 and CDR2: DFQATT and SNEGSKA (reference sequence). This CDR3 comprises 14 residues. The CDR3 protein is CSARDLHLSGGCTF. In nucleotides, the CDR3 is TGCAGTGCTAGAGATCTACACCTTTCCGGAGGCTGCACCTTC.

This clonotype was detected only a few times. The CDR3 sequence is CASRKGQGASINTGELFF. For the CDR3, the DNA is TGTGCCAGCAGAAAAGGACAGGGGGCCTCAATTAACACCGGGGAGCTGTTTTTT. The V and J genes are TRBV6-1 and TRBJ2-2; 11 bases fit TRBD1. Germline lookup yields CDR1 MNHNS and CDR2 SASEGT. Unmatched junction bases numbered 11, after V lost 6 bases and J lost 2 bases. The CDR3 is 18 residues long.

In its sample, this clonotype was seen many times. The chain recombines TRBV11-2 with TRBJ2-2, with a weak D call TRBD1 (6 bases). CDR3 size: 14 residues. The germline V gene encodes CDR1 SGHAT and CDR2 FQNNGV. V lost 1 base and J 8 bases, leaving 11 bases between the germline ends. CDR3: CASSLVGGSGELFF. In DNA form, the CDR3 reads TGTGCCAGCAGCTTAGTAGGGGGATCGGGGGAGCTGTTTTTT.

The gene calls are TRBV5-1 and TRBJ2-7, with TRBD2 matching 12 bases. Losses at the gene ends were 4 bases for V and 3 bases for J; bases not matched to a gene: 8. This CDR3 comprises 16 residues. Germline V gives CDR1 SGHRS, CDR2 YFSETQ. The CDR3 here is CASSMTSGRGSYEQYF. CDR3 nucleotides: TGCGCCAGCAGCATGACTAGCGGGAGAGGAAGCTACGAGCAGTACTTC.

This clonotype was observed a few times. The chain carries TRBV6-2 or TRBV6-3 and TRBJ2-1; D perhaps matches TRBD2 (6 bases). Germline values: CDR1 MNHEY, CDR2 SVGEGT. Trimming stripped 6 bases from V and 7 bases from J, with 16 bases between. The CDR3 spans 14 residues. DNA for the CDR3: TGTGCCAGCAGCCTGCGGGGTAGATTAAATGAGCAGTTCTTC. The encoded protein is CASSLRGRLNEQFF.

This clonotype was recorded many times. The rearrangement joins TRBV28 to TRBJ1-4; TRBD1 might be the D (5 bases). Trimming stripped 3 bases from V and 3 bases from J, with 8 bases between. Germline lookup yields CDR1 MDHEN and CDR2 SYDVKM. The CDR3 has 14 residues. CDR3 amino acids: CASSLGTANEKLFF. The CDR3 nucleotides read TGTGCCAGCAGTTTGGGGACGGCTAATGAAAAACTGTTTTTT. The full variable domain, completed using reference TRBV28 and TRBJ1-4, is DVKVTQSSRYLVKRTGEKVFLECVQDMDHENMFWYRQDPGLGLRLIYFSYDVKMKEKGDIPEGYSVSREKKERFSLILESASTNQTSMYLCASSLGTANEKLFFGSGTQLSVL.

With regard to this clonotype: The junction does not match germline at one end; this may be a read error. The rearrangement uses TRBV5-1 and TRBJ1-5; a weak D match, TRBD1 (5 bases). Germline CDR1 SGHRS, CDR2 YFSETQ. CDR3 size: 14 residues. This CDR3 is CASSLEGRDQPKHF. CDR3 DNA sequence: TGCGCCAGCAGCTTGGAGGGGAGGGACCAGCCCAAGCATTTT.

The CDR3 DNA is TGTGCCAGCAGTTTTCCCCTGACGGGGGCTGGAAACACCATATATTTT. This encodes CASSFPLTGAGNTIYF. J is TRBJ1-3 and V is TRBV11-3; D is perhaps TRBD1 (5 bases). CDR3 length: 16 residues. Trimming stripped 6 bases from V and 2 bases from J, with 17 bases between. Germline V gene sequence: CDR1 SGHNT, CDR2 YENEEA.

This clonotype was recorded a few times. The chain recombines TRBV10-3 with TRBJ2-2; 15 bases align to TRBD2. The junction had 9 bases not matched to a gene; V was cut back by 4 bases and J by 0 bases. CDR3 size: 20 residues. The germline V gene has CDR1 ENHRY and CDR2 SYGVKD. CDR3 nucleotide sequence: TGTGCCATCAGTGGCAATTGGGGACTAGCGGGAGGAGCGAACACCGGGGAGCTGTTTTTT. It specifies CAISGNWGLAGGANTGELFF.

This clonotype showed up many times. V is TRBV28 and J is TRBJ2-1, with D hard to call. Germline V gene data show CDR1 as MDHEN and CDR2 as SYDVKM. The germline V and J ends were trimmed by 4 bases and 10 bases, with 11 bases remaining between them. The CDR3 runs 12 residues. CDR3 DNA: TGTGCCAGCAGTTCCCCAATCCTAGAGCAGTTCTTC. It translates to CASSSPILEQFF.

V usage is TRBV6-1 and J usage is TRBJ2-1, with 12 bases lining up with TRBD2. Germline V CDR1 and CDR2: MNHNS, SASEGT. This CDR3 region has 17 residues. Trimming cost V 0 bases and J 7 bases; bases outside gene matches: 7. CDR3 amino acids: CASSEARGLAGGNEQFF. DNA of the CDR3: TGTGCCAGCAGTGAAGCTAGGGGGCTAGCGGGAGGGAATGAGCAGTTCTTC.

This clonotype came up a few times. This sequence joins TRBV4-2 and TRBJ2-7; possibly TRBD1 or TRBD2 for D (5 bases each). The CDR3 extends over 14 amino acids. Trimming removed 4 bases at V and 5 bases at J, with 15 bases between. CDR1 and CDR2 from the germline V gene are LGHNA and YNFKEQ. In DNA form, the CDR3 reads TGTGCCAGCAGCCCCGAATACCGGGACGACGAGCAGTACTTC. This codes for CASSPEYRDDEQYF.